This T cell receptor beta chain comes out of a study of blood T cell repertoires in COVID-19. Study-level background: From the United States, Italy and Spain came samples of acute and convalescent COVID-19. The cDNA or gDNA used as material had been derived from T cells, B-cell-depleted T cells, or PBMCs.

How the authors handled the data: Reference gene primer amplification yielded estimated nucleated cell counts. The repertoire was sequenced with immunoSEQ multiplex PCR; TCRdb's copy has only in-frame clones and lacks some. Clone size and the V and J calls come from that table; the DNA yielded D and trimming. The table shows 240,000 or so clones, with 82% occurring only once. This sequence was found in a woman aged 60-75 years with active or convalescent COVID-19. Sequencing was performed on peripheral blood.

CDR3 coding DNA: TGTGCCAGCTCCCCCATGACAGACTCTGGGGCCAACGTCCTGACTTTC. Translation gives CASSPMTDSGANVLTF. The gene calls are TRBV18 and TRBJ2-6; tentative D call: TRBD1 (5 bases). Looked up from germline, CDR1 is KGHSH and CDR2 is LQKENI. The CDR3 contains 16 residues. Trimming pared 6 bases from V and 0 bases from J, leaving 12 bases between.